This T cell receptor beta chain was captured in a study of control samples from healthy donors and cancer patients. The CDR3 is made up of 13 amino acids. V was cut by 3 bases and J by 7 bases, with 12 bases left in between. Germline loops: CDR1 WSHSY, CDR2 SAAADI. Profiled with immunoSEQ multiplex PCR; TCRdb holds only in-frame clones, not every one. The sample comprises about 93,000 clones, approximately 90% of which are singletons, and 13% to 15% rests with the top ten. This TCR came from a woman in her sixties or seventies in good health. The J gene is TRBJ1-2, the V gene TRBV10-2; no reliable D call. Sequenced input: blood. The CDR3 nucleotides are TGCGCCAGCAGTGACGTCAGGTCTGGTGGCTACACCTTC. Amino acids: CASSDVRSGGYTF.